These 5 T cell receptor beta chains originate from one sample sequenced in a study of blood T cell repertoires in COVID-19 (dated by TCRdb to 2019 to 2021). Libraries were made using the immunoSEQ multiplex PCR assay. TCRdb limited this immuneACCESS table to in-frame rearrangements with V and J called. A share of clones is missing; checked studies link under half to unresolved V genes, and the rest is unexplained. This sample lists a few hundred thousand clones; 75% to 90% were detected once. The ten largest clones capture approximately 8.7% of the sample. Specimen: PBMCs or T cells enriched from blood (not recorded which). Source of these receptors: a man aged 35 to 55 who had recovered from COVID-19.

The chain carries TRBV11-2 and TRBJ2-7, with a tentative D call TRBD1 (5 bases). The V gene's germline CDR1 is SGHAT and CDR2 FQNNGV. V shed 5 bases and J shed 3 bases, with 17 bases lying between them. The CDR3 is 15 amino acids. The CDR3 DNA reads TGTGCCAGCAGCCCCCTTCAGGGTAAAGACTACGAGCAGTACTTC. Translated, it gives CASSPLQGKDYEQYF.

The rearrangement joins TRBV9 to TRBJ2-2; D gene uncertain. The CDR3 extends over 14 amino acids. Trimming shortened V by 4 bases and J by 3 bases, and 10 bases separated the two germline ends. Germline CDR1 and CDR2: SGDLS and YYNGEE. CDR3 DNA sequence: TGTGCCAGCAGCAAAATACAGCACACCGGGGAGCTGTTTTTT. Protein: CASSKIQHTGELFF. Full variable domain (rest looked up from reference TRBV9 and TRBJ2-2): DSGVTQTPKHLITATGQRVTLRCSPRSGDLSVYWYQQSLDQGLQFLIQYYNGEERAKGNILERFSAQQFPDLHSELNLSSLELGDSALYFCASSKIQHTGELFFGEGSRLTVL.

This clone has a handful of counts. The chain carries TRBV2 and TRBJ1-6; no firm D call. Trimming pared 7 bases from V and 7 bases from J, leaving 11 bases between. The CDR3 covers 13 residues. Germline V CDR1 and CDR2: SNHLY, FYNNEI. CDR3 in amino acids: CASTLVQNSPLHF. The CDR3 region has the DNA TGTGCCAGCACCCTGGTACAAAATTCACCCCTCCACTTT.

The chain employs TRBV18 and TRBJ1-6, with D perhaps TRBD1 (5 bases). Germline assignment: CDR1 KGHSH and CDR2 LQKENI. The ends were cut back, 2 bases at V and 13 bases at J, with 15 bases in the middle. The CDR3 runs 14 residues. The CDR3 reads CASSPKGPPSPLHF. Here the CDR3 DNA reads TGTGCCAGCTCACCAAAGGGGCCCCCATCGCCCCTCCACTTT.

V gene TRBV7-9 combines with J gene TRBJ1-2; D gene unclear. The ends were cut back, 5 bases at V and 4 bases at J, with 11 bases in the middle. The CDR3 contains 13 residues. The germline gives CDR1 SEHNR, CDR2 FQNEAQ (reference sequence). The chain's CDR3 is CASSRGEGYGYTF. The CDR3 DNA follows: TGTGCCAGCAGCCGCGGGGAGGGCTATGGCTACACCTTC.